A selection of T cell receptor beta chains follows, all from one sample in a study of response to subunit inactivated influenza vaccine. TCRdb reanalysed the RT-PCR reads using MiXCR and keeps one entry per CDR3 protein. The table shows about 540,000 distinct CDR3 sequences, with roughly a quarter occurring only once. The same specimen was also included in a second study, on T cells expressing NK-cell markers.

The source was CD4+ T cells sorted from PBMCs, collected 11 to 12 days after vaccination. The source of these receptors is a man aged 50 to 60 who received an inactivated influenza vaccine. The CDR3 runs from the conserved cysteine through the conserved F or W. The D gene is left open where the match is weak. Expanded clones get a size class; other rows say once, few or many, or leave the size out.

j_call: TRBJ2-1
d_call: TRBD1
clone_size: -
v_call: TRBV7-2
cdr3_nt: TGTGCCAGCAGCTTAGAGGGGGCAACCTACAATGAGCAGTTCTTC
cdr3_aa: CASSLEGATYNEQFF

j_call: TRBJ1-1
d_call: -
clone_size: -
v_call: TRBV20-1
cdr3_nt: TGCAGTGCTAAAAACCCGACCGGACTGAACACTGAAGCTTTCTTT
cdr3_aa: CSAKNPTGLNTEAFF

j_call: TRBJ1-4
d_call: -
clone_size: -
v_call: TRBV11-2
cdr3_nt: TGTGCCAGCAGCTTACGATCGCGGGGACCAGTTGTTTTT
cdr3_aa: CASSLRSRGPVVF

j_call: TRBJ1-2
d_call: -
clone_size: few
v_call: TRBV20-1
cdr3_nt: TGCAGTGCTAGAGATGGCACAGCCAACTATGGCTACACCTTC
cdr3_aa: CSARDGTANYGYTF

j_call: TRBJ2-3
d_call: TRBD2
clone_size: -
v_call: TRBV11-1
cdr3_nt: TGTGCCAGCAGCTTAGCCGGCGGGAGTCGACGGCTCACCGGCCAAAGCAACACAGATACGCAGTATTTT
cdr3_aa: CASSLAGGSRRLTGQSNTDTQYF

j_call: TRBJ2-3
d_call: TRBD2
clone_size: few
v_call: TRBV7-2
cdr3_nt: TGTGCCAGCAGCGTCCGGGTCCAGGGAGGGACAGATACGCAGTATTTT
cdr3_aa: CASSVRVQGGTDTQYF

j_call: TRBJ1-1
d_call: TRBD1
clone_size: few
v_call: TRBV10-3
cdr3_nt: TGTGCCATCAGTGAAGGGGCAGGGGGCGGTAGTGAAGCTTTCTTT
cdr3_aa: CAISEGAGGGSEAFF

j_call: TRBJ2-2
d_call: -
clone_size: -
v_call: TRBV19
cdr3_nt: TGTGCCAGTTATCACAAGAACACCGGGGAGCTGTTTTTT
cdr3_aa: CASYHKNTGELFF

j_call: TRBJ2-7
d_call: -
clone_size: few
v_call: TRBV19
cdr3_nt: TGTGCCAGTAGTATAGGGCGGAGCTACGAGCAGTACTTC
cdr3_aa: CASSIGRSYEQYF

j_call: TRBJ2-3
d_call: -
clone_size: many
v_call: TRBV20-1
cdr3_nt: TGCAGTGCTGTTTATCCGGCAGTGGATACGCAGTATTTT
cdr3_aa: CSAVYPAVDTQYF

j_call: TRBJ2-5
d_call: -
clone_size: many
v_call: TRBV20-1
cdr3_nt: TGCAGTGCCGTGGGCAGCCAAGAGACCCAGTACTTC
cdr3_aa: CSAVGSQETQYF

j_call: TRBJ2-5
d_call: TRBD2
clone_size: few
v_call: TRBV12-3/TRBV12-4
cdr3_nt: TGTGCCAGCAGACTCGGACTAGCGGTGGGAGAGACCCAGTACTTC
cdr3_aa: CASRLGLAVGETQYF

j_call: TRBJ2-3
d_call: TRBD1
clone_size: -
v_call: TRBV29-1
cdr3_nt: TGCAGCGTTGCCAATACCCGGGACAGGGAGGGGAGCACAGATACGCAGTATTTT
cdr3_aa: CSVANTRDREGSTDTQYF

j_call: TRBJ2-5
d_call: TRBD2
clone_size: few
v_call: TRBV6-1
cdr3_nt: TGTGCCAGCAGGATAGCGGGAGTTGAGACCCAGTACTTC
cdr3_aa: CASRIAGVETQYF

j_call: TRBJ1-3
d_call: -
clone_size: few
v_call: TRBV9
cdr3_nt: TGTGCCAGCAGCGTTTCAGGGGTCGCTGGAAACACCATATATTTT
cdr3_aa: CASSVSGVAGNTIYF

j_call: TRBJ2-2
d_call: TRBD1
clone_size: few
v_call: TRBV5-1
cdr3_nt: TGCGCCAGCAGCTCTAGACAGGGTCTCACCGGGGAGCTGTTTTTT
cdr3_aa: CASSSRQGLTGELFF

j_call: TRBJ2-7
d_call: TRBD1
clone_size: -
v_call: TRBV20-1
cdr3_nt: TGCAGTGCTAGGGGCAACCGGGACAGAACCTTCTACGAGCAGTACTTC
cdr3_aa: CSARGNRDRTFYEQYF

j_call: TRBJ2-3
d_call: -
clone_size: few
v_call: TRBV5-1
cdr3_nt: TGCGCCAGCAGCCCTCCGCTCGGGGATTCAGGTGATACGCAGTATTTT
cdr3_aa: CASSPPLGDSGDTQYF

j_call: TRBJ2-1
d_call: -
clone_size: few
v_call: TRBV10-3
cdr3_nt: TGTGCCATCAGGCCGGGGGACGGCAACAATGAGCAGTTCTTC
cdr3_aa: CAIRPGDGNNEQFF

j_call: TRBJ2-3
d_call: TRBD2
clone_size: -
v_call: TRBV7-6
cdr3_nt: TGTGCCAGCAGCTTAGAGCCTAGCGGGGGCACAGATACGCAGTATTTT
cdr3_aa: CASSLEPSGGTDTQYF

j_call: TRBJ2-7
d_call: -
clone_size: few
v_call: TRBV20-1
cdr3_nt: TGCAGTGCTACCTCCGGAGGGGGACTTCACTACGAGCAGTACTTC
cdr3_aa: CSATSGGGLHYEQYF

j_call: TRBJ2-2
d_call: TRBD1
clone_size: -
v_call: TRBV11-3
cdr3_nt: TGTGCCAGCAGCCCGCACAGGGGGCGCACCGGGGAGCTGTTTTTT
cdr3_aa: CASSPHRGRTGELFF

j_call: TRBJ2-7
d_call: -
clone_size: few
v_call: TRBV11-2
cdr3_nt: TGTGCCAGCACGGCCTCCTACGAGCAGTACTTC
cdr3_aa: CASTASYEQYF

j_call: TRBJ1-3
d_call: TRBD1
clone_size: -
v_call: TRBV2
cdr3_nt: TGTGCCAGCAGTGATCGGACAGGTGGAAACACCATATATTTT
cdr3_aa: CASSDRTGGNTIYF

j_call: TRBJ1-1
d_call: -
clone_size: few
v_call: TRBV12-3/TRBV12-4
cdr3_nt: TGTGCCAGTAAGTACCAGAGCTCACTACCGAACACTGAAGCTTTCTTT
cdr3_aa: CASKYQSSLPNTEAFF

j_call: TRBJ2-2
d_call: TRBD2
clone_size: -
v_call: TRBV19
cdr3_nt: TGTGCCAGTAGTATAGACAGGACTAGCGGCGACTACACCGGGGAGCTGTTTTTT
cdr3_aa: CASSIDRTSGDYTGELFF

j_call: TRBJ2-1
d_call: TRBD2
clone_size: -
v_call: TRBV20-1
cdr3_nt: TGCAGTGCAACACTAGCGGGAGCAGCCTACAATGAGCAGTTCTTC
cdr3_aa: CSATLAGAAYNEQFF

j_call: TRBJ2-1
d_call: TRBD2
clone_size: few
v_call: TRBV20-1
cdr3_nt: TGCAGTGCTCAGGGGCTAGCGGGAGTCAGCGAGCAGTTCTTC
cdr3_aa: CSAQGLAGVSEQFF

j_call: TRBJ2-5
d_call: -
clone_size: few
v_call: TRBV11-2
cdr3_nt: TGTGCCAGCAGCTCTAGGGGGGGACAGGTTTTACGGCAAGAGACCCAGTACTTC
cdr3_aa: CASSSRGGQVLRQETQYF

j_call: TRBJ2-3
d_call: TRBD1
clone_size: -
v_call: TRBV15
cdr3_nt: TGTGCCACCAGCAGAGCCAGCAGGGGGATACAGCATACGCAGTATTTT
cdr3_aa: CATSRASRGIQHTQYF

j_call: TRBJ2-2
d_call: -
clone_size: many
v_call: TRBV12-3/TRBV12-4
cdr3_nt: TGTGCCAGCAGTTTTTTAGGGCCGAACACCGGGGAGCTGTTTTTT
cdr3_aa: CASSFLGPNTGELFF

j_call: TRBJ1-1
d_call: -
clone_size: -
v_call: TRBV5-8
cdr3_nt: TGTGCCAGCAGCTTCATGGACAGCTTAATGAACACTGAAGCTTTCTTT
cdr3_aa: CASSFMDSLMNTEAFF

j_call: TRBJ2-1
d_call: -
clone_size: -
v_call: TRBV20-1
cdr3_nt: TGCAGTGCGAGAGAGCGTCTCGCCTTCTACAATGAGCAGTTCTTC
cdr3_aa: CSARERLAFYNEQFF

j_call: TRBJ1-2
d_call: -
clone_size: -
v_call: TRBV20-1
cdr3_nt: TGCAGTGCTAGAGACCCCTCAAGCTATGGCTACACCTTC
cdr3_aa: CSARDPSSYGYTF

j_call: TRBJ2-2
d_call: -
clone_size: few
v_call: TRBV29-1
cdr3_nt: TGCAGCGTTGCTGGGGGGTCTTTCGCCGGGGAGCTGTTTTTT
cdr3_aa: CSVAGGSFAGELFF

j_call: TRBJ1-6
d_call: -
clone_size: few
v_call: TRBV24-1
cdr3_nt: TGTGCCACCAGTGATTCGTTCTACGGATCACCCCTCCACTTT
cdr3_aa: CATSDSFYGSPLHF

j_call: TRBJ2-1
d_call: -
clone_size: many
v_call: TRBV29-1
cdr3_nt: TGCAGCGTTGCCTTTTCCTACAATGAGCAGTTCTTC
cdr3_aa: CSVAFSYNEQFF

j_call: TRBJ2-5
d_call: -
clone_size: few
v_call: TRBV2
cdr3_nt: TGTGCCAGCAGCGCAGTACAGGGGACCCAGTACTTC
cdr3_aa: CASSAVQGTQYF

j_call: TRBJ2-1
d_call: -
clone_size: -
v_call: TRBV20-1
cdr3_nt: TGCAGTGCTAGAGGCCACTCTTCCCCCAATGAGCAGTTCTTC
cdr3_aa: CSARGHSSPNEQFF

j_call: TRBJ2-3
d_call: -
clone_size: -
v_call: TRBV6-5
cdr3_nt: TGTGCCAGCAGTTTTAGGGGACTCCCTCCAGATACGCAGTATTTT
cdr3_aa: CASSFRGLPPDTQYF

j_call: TRBJ2-7
d_call: -
clone_size: -
v_call: TRBV4-2
cdr3_nt: TGTGCCAGCAGCCAAAGTCTCTCCTACGAGCAGTACTTC
cdr3_aa: CASSQSLSYEQYF

j_call: TRBJ2-1
d_call: -
clone_size: many
v_call: TRBV20-1
cdr3_nt: TGCAGTGCCCCGACCGGGACTCCGGACAATGAGCAGTTCTTC
cdr3_aa: CSAPTGTPDNEQFF

j_call: TRBJ2-5
d_call: -
clone_size: few
v_call: TRBV20-1
cdr3_nt: TGCAGTGCTAGACAGGGCCCCCCGGAGACCCAGTACTTC
cdr3_aa: CSARQGPPETQYF

j_call: TRBJ2-3
d_call: -
clone_size: many
v_call: TRBV20-1
cdr3_nt: TGCAGTGCTAGCCCCCACACAGATACGCAGTATTTT
cdr3_aa: CSASPHTDTQYF

j_call: TRBJ2-5
d_call: TRBD2
clone_size: few
v_call: TRBV12-3/TRBV12-4
cdr3_nt: TGTGCCAGCTCGGTTTGGCGGGGGGCGGAAGAGACCCAGTACTTC
cdr3_aa: CASSVWRGAEETQYF

j_call: TRBJ2-7
d_call: TRBD2
clone_size: few
v_call: TRBV28
cdr3_nt: TGTGCCAGCAGCCCAAGTGGGACTAGCGGCCCCGCTTCCTACGAGCAGTACTTC
cdr3_aa: CASSPSGTSGPASYEQYF

j_call: TRBJ2-7
d_call: -
clone_size: -
v_call: TRBV6-2/TRBV6-3
cdr3_nt: TGTGCCAGCAGTTACCTCTTCTACGAGCAGTACTTC
cdr3_aa: CASSYLFYEQYF

j_call: TRBJ2-3
d_call: TRBD2
clone_size: -
v_call: TRBV4-2
cdr3_nt: TGTGCCAGCAGGGCCACGGCGGGGGGTAGCACAGATACGCAGTATTTT
cdr3_aa: CASRATAGGSTDTQYF

j_call: TRBJ1-6
d_call: -
clone_size: -
v_call: TRBV20-1
cdr3_nt: TGCAGTGCTAGTGTGGGTTCACCCCTCCACTTT
cdr3_aa: CSASVGSPLHF

j_call: TRBJ1-5
d_call: -
clone_size: many
v_call: TRBV24-1
cdr3_nt: TGTGCCACCAGTGATAGGCAAGGGGCAAATCAGCCCCAGCATTTT
cdr3_aa: CATSDRQGANQPQHF